This T cell receptor (gamma chain) was sequenced for a study of Vδ1+ human thymocytes. Sequences come from RNA converted to cDNA by reverse transcription. CDR3 amplicons came from multiplex PCR with pooled V-gene forward and constant-region reverse primers. TCRdb made new clone calls on the multiplex PCR reads using CATT. The sample holds tens of thousands of gamma-chain clones, roughly an eighth seen once. Notes on the study in general: TRG sequences recurred across donors, whereas TRD sequences stayed essentially private. Thymic TRG and TRD repertoires appeared highly polyclonal, with Gaussian CDR3 length distributions. Around 20% of thymic delta-chain sequences were Vdelta2, with few Vdelta3, unlike blood Vdelta1+ controls.

This CDR3 comprises 15 residues. Unmatched junction bases numbered 12, after V lost 2 bases and J lost 5 bases. The V gene's germline CDR1 is GITISATS and CDR2 ISYDGTV (reference sequence). To note about this clone: Its antigen is undetermined.

The clonotype was recovered from a child under two years old who had congenital heart surgery. The chain employs TRGV9 and TRGJ1 or TRGJ2. Sequencing input: Vdelta1+ gamma-delta thymocytes from the thymus. This sample's subset: FACS-sorted CD3+ TCRalphabeta- TCRVdelta1+ TCRVdelta2- thymocytes. CDR3 DNA sequence: TGTGCCTTGTGGGAGGCCCCCCGATTAGATTATAAGAAACTCTTT. Its protein product is CALWEAPRLDYKKLF.